This T cell receptor (beta chain) came from a study of cytomegalovirus exposure and HLA in healthy donors. General study findings and limits: Sequences of the TCR beta chain were said to predict the HLA-A and HLA-B alleles of most subjects accurately. Available immune exposure information covered CMV serostatus only. More clonal expansion characterized HLA-associated TCR beta chains than equally common others in a later analysis.

CDR1 and CDR2 from the germline V gene are ENHRY and SYGVKD. Trimming took off 2 bases at V and 5 bases at J, with 7 bases between the two ends. This CDR3 has 12 residues. Primers included in the PCR were 60 Vbeta and 13 Jbeta primers. The data were produced by immunoSEQ multiplex PCR, yet TCRdb's version contains in-frame clones alone and is incomplete. Found here are about 150,000 clones, 63% of them singletons; the top ten hold approximately 6.6%. Note on this clone: What it recognizes is unknown.

The J gene is TRBJ2-7, the V gene TRBV10-3, with unresolved D. Source material: PBMCs. The receptor comes from a woman aged 60-75 years in good health and CMV-seropositive. CDR3 residues: CAISETLNEQYF. CDR3 DNA: TGTGCCATCAGTGAGACTCTGAACGAGCAGTACTTC.